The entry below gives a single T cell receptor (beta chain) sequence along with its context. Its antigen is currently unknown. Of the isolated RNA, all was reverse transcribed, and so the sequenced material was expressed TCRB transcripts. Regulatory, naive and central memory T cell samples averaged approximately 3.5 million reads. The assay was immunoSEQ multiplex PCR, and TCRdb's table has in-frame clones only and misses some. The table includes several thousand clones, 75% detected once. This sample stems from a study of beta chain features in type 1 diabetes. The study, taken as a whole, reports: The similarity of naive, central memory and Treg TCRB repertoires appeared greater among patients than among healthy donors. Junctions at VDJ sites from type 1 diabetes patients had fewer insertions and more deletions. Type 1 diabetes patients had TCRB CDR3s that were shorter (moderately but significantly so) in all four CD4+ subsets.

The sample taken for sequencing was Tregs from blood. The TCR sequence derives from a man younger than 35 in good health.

CDR3 DNA: TGCGCCAGCAGCCCACCCGGGACATCGAACACCGGGGAGCTGTTTTTT. This gives the protein CASSPPGTSNTGELFF. This chain links TRBV4-3 with TRBJ2-2, with D maybe TRBD1 (6 bases). The ends were cut back, 4 bases at V and 0 bases at J, with 12 bases in the middle. Germline lookup yields CDR1 LGHNA and CDR2 YSLEER. The CDR3 runs 16 residues.